This TCR beta chain was identified during a study of shared T cell receptors in the human thymus. Method: immunoSEQ multiplex PCR; TCRdb's copy keeps in-frame clones and lacks some. The repertoire holds a few hundred thousand clones, 85% to 95% seen once, with roughly 0.02% in the top ten. The CDR3 has 17 amino acids. The genes are TRBV21-1 and TRBJ2-1. TRBV21-1 is annotated as a pseudogene. Material for sequencing was thymocytes. This TCR was recovered from a human donor. CDR3 bases: TGTGCCAGCAGCAGGTACCGGGACCTAAAACTCCTCCATGAGCAGTTCTTC. Residues: CASSRYRDLKLLHEQFF.